This TCR beta chain derives from a study of Ad26.COV2.S vaccination and SARS-CoV-2 variants. Indicated treatment: some 19 received Ad26.COV2.S at low or high dose, single or two shots; 5 received placebo; per-sample allocation not given. Day 63 following the first vaccine or placebo injection was when the samples were taken. CDR3 length: 13 amino acids. Germline-derived CDR1 and CDR2 are SGHAT and FQNNGV. The V gene lost 5 bases and the J gene lost 5 bases, with 12 bases spanning the gap. The protocol was immunoSEQ multiplex PCR, while the TCRdb copy is restricted to in-frame clones and leaves out a portion. The data contain about 680,000 clones, around 92% of them singletons.

The chain employs TRBV11-2 and TRBJ1-2, with D tentatively TRBD1 (5 bases). This receptor was obtained from a person aged 18-65 years who received the Ad26.COV2.S COVID-19 vaccine or a placebo. The sequenced sample was peripheral blood, obtained in a trial of Ad26.COV2.S vaccine versus placebo. The CDR3 spells CASSLGALYGYTF. As DNA, the CDR3 is TGTGCCAGCAGCCTCGGGGCTCTATATGGCTACACCTTC. The full variable domain, its missing parts supplied by reference TRBV11-2 and TRBJ1-2, is EAGVAQSPRYKIIEKRQSVAFWCNPISGHATLYWYQQILGQGPKLLIQFQNNGVVDDSQLPKDRFSAERLKGVDSTLKIQPAKLEDSAVYLCASSLGALYGYTFGSGTRLTVV.